This T cell receptor beta chain was sequenced in a study of technical replicates of blood from a handful of donors. Data came from immunoSEQ multiplex PCR; TCRdb stores just in-frame clones and leaves some out. The sample has 65,000 to 75,000 clones, approximately 86% seen once. This CDR3 comprises 17 residues. The chain couples TRBV21-1 to TRBJ2-7; the D segment call TRBD1 is taken from the table without a DNA check. TRBV21-1 is tagged as a pseudogene. The sequence derives from a human donor in good health. Some clones in this sample may be carry-over from other donors' samples. Sequenced input: PBMCs. CDR3 protein: CASSKRGTRDRVREQYF. CDR3 sequence (DNA): TGTGCCAGCAGCAAAAGGGGGACGAGGGACAGGGTTCGCGAGCAGTACTTC.